The clone carrying this TCR beta chain was found a few times. Its antigen is unidentified. This CDR3 is built from 18 residues. V was clipped by 1 base and J by 6 bases; unmatched bases: 11. Per germline, CDR1 LGHNA and CDR2 YNFKEQ. The sample belongs to a study of blood T cells in healthy people across ages. With a J-beta primer mix and a sample-barcoded 5' primer, a second PCR ran 7 to 11 cycles. Each CDR3 protein gets one entry after TCRdb re-called the 5' RACE reads with MiXCR. In the table there are 780,000 or so distinct CDR3 sequences, roughly 56% of which are singletons. Broader study findings: Roughly linear declines in TCR beta diversity per million T cells occurred with age.

The chain is built from TRBV4-2 and TRBJ2-1; 11 positions match TRBD2. The origin of this receptor is a man aged 40-50 years in good health. Sequenced material: blood. Here the CDR3 DNA reads TGTGCCAGCAGCCAAGGCCCCTCGACTAGCGGGACAAGCAATGAGCAGTTCTTC. Protein product: CASSQGPSTSGTSNEQFF.